What follows describes a single T cell receptor (beta chain). The data stem from a study of CD8+ T cells in alopecia areata. Sequencing relied on a cDNA template that was reverse transcribed from extracted RNA. The method was immunoSEQ multiplex PCR; TCRdb's version includes in-frame clones alone and lacks a portion of them. The data hold 200,000 to 250,000 clones, with just over 65% observed a single time. The germline CDR1 and CDR2 sequences are DFQATT and SNEGSKA (reference sequence). The CDR3 runs to 10 residues. Noted treatment: oral pan-JAK inhibitor, 5-10 mg twice daily. Sorting separated CD4+ and CD8+ T cells out of PBMCs.

This TCR derives from a human donor with alopecia areata. The chain couples TRBV20-1 to TRBJ1-5; D is unresolved. The sequences come from CD4+ T cells sorted from blood, collected around week 46, from a patient treated with tofacitinib. Here the CDR3 reads CTESNQPQHF. DNA of the CDR3: TGCACAGAAAGCAATCAGCCCCAGCATTTT.